This passage covers 21 T cell receptor beta chains from one sample sequenced in a study of T cells in Graves' hyperthyroidism and ophthalmopathy. The source material, RNA transcripts, was used to amplify TCR beta CDR3 regions. A first-round RT-PCR of the TCR CDR3 used the HTBI primer set. TCRdb called the multiplex PCR reads again in MiXCR, with one record for every CDR3 protein. The top ten hold 15% to 20% of the sample, which has 550,000 to 700,000 distinct CDR3 sequences, more than 45% seen once. Material for sequencing was peripheral blood or thyroid tissue (not recorded which). The receptors stem from an adult woman with Graves' disease, either hyperthyroidism or ophthalmopathy (not recorded which).

The V and J genes are TRBV6-2 or TRBV6-3 and TRBJ1-6; possible D gene TRBD1, 6 bases. Germline V gives CDR1 MNHEY, CDR2 SVGEGT. The V and J ends lost 6 bases and 5 bases respectively, with 14 bases between them. The length of the CDR3 is 15 residues. DNA of the CDR3: TGTGCCAGCAGCAGTTGGACAGAGGATAATTCACCCCTCCACTTT. It codes for CASSSWTEDNSPLHF.

In this sample, this clonotype turned up many times. The genes are TRBV5-1 and TRBJ1-5; D is unresolved. Germline V gives CDR1 SGHRS, CDR2 YFSETQ. Trimming cost V 1 base and J 4 bases, with 9 bases left between them. The CDR3 sequence is 14 residues long. In DNA form, the CDR3 reads TGCGCCAGCAGCTTGAACAGCCCTAATCAGCCCCAGCATTTT. Translating gives CASSLNSPNQPQHF.

The chain couples TRBV7-2 to TRBJ1-2; the match to TRBD1 covers 9 bases. Germline CDR1 reads SGHTA; CDR2 reads FQGNSA. The V gene end was trimmed by 5 bases and the J gene end by 6 bases; junction bases not matched to a gene: 7. The CDR3 spans 14 residues. CDR3 DNA: TGTGCCAGCAGCGTCGACAGGGGGAGGCATGGCTACACCTTC. Translated: CASSVDRGRHGYTF.

The table lists this clonotype with many counts. The chain combines TRBV9 with TRBJ1-5; 7 positions agree with TRBD1. J lost 0 bases, V lost 0 bases, and 12 bases had no gene match. CDR3 length: 19 amino acids. Germline CDR1 and CDR2: SGDLS and YYNGEE. In nucleotides, the CDR3 is TGTGCCAGCAGCGTAGCTCACCAGGGGGTGAGTTCTAGCAATCAGCCCCAGCATTTT. It is translated as CASSVAHQGVSSSNQPQHF.

Remarks on this clonotype: A much more abundant neighbour one base away suggests this may be a read error. The genes are TRBV13 and TRBJ1-2; TRBD1 might be the D (6 bases). The germline V gene encodes CDR1 PRHDT and CDR2 FYEKMQ (reference sequence). The length of the CDR3 is 13 residues. V shed 11 bases and J shed 1 base, with 14 bases lying between them. CDR3 region: CAWNSGVNYGYTF. CDR3 sequence (DNA): TGTGCCTGGAACTCAGGGGTTAACTATGGCTACACCTTC.

The rearrangement links TRBV7-2 to TRBJ1-4; tentatively, D is TRBD1 (6 bases). This CDR3 comprises 16 residues. Trimming took off 1 base at V and 2 bases at J, with 11 bases between the two ends. Germline V gene lookup returns CDR1 SGHTA and CDR2 FQGNSA. Written as DNA, the CDR3 is TGTGCCAGCAGCTTAGAACAGGGAGAGACTAATGAAAAACTGTTTTTT. The encoded protein is CASSLEQGETNEKLFF.

The sample holds a few counts of this clonotype. This chain uses TRBV10-3 with TRBJ2-5; 7 nucleotides agree with TRBD2. V shed 10 bases and J 3 bases; nucleotides not matched to a gene: 23. This CDR3 region has 18 residues. Germline V gene sequence: CDR1 ENHRY, CDR2 SYGVKD. For the CDR3, the DNA is TGTGCCAGCTCCCCTACTTGGAGCGCTAGCGGTACGGAAGAGACCCAGTACTTC. Encoded protein: CASSPTWSASGTEETQYF.

There are many counts of this clonotype. V is TRBV10-3 and J is TRBJ2-5; either TRBD1 or TRBD2 may fit D (5 bases each). The germline CDR1 and CDR2 sequences are ENHRY and SYGVKD. The CDR3 runs to 13 residues. Deletions cut 2 bases from V and 3 bases from J, with 7 bases between. CDR3 sequence: CAISEEGKETQYF. The CDR3 DNA sequence: TGTGCCATCAGTGAGGAGGGGAAAGAGACCCAGTACTTC.

This clonotype was counted once. The DNA for the CDR3 is TGTGCCAGCAGCGCCTCCGTGGGCAGCCCCTATGAAAAACTGTTTTTT. Translation: CASSASVGSPYEKLFF. This chain connects TRBV7-6 to TRBJ1-4, with D hard to call. With 5 bases removed from V and 6 bases from J, the gap between germline ends came to 19 bases. This CDR3 comprises 16 residues. Per the germline V gene, CDR1 is SGHVS and CDR2 is FNYEAQ.

This clonotype has at least ten counts. This rearrangement joins TRBV3-1 to TRBJ1-4, with D maybe TRBD1 (5 bases). This CDR3 has 14 amino acids. CDR1 is LGHDT, CDR2 YNNKEL, per germline (reference sequence). V was trimmed by 5 bases and J by 6 bases, leaving 13 bases between them. Here the CDR3 DNA reads TGTGCCAGCAGCTCCTTAGGGACCCATGAAAAACTGTTTTTT. Amino acids: CASSSLGTHEKLFF.

This clonotype was counted many times. The chain links TRBV4-2 to TRBJ2-7; TRBD2 agrees at 13 bases. V lost 5 bases, J lost 0 bases, and 4 bases stayed unmatched. The CDR3 has 16 residues. Looked up from germline, CDR1 is LGHNA and CDR2 is YNFKEQ. As DNA, the CDR3 is TGTGCCAGCAGCAGGGGACTAGCGGGAACCTCCTACGAGCAGTACTTC. Its protein is CASSRGLAGTSYEQYF.

The chain combines TRBV5-4 with TRBJ1-6; perhaps TRBD1 as D (6 bases). V lost 0 bases and J 8 bases, leaving 18 bases between the germline ends. CDR1 and CDR2 (germline): SGHNT, YYREEE (reference sequence). There are 17 residues in the CDR3. CDR3 DNA: TGTGCCAGCAGCTTGGACGGGGGGGCAGCAAGTGATTCACCCCTCCACTTT. Protein: CASSLDGGAASDSPLHF.

This clonotype showed up just once. The conserved final phenylalanine or tryptophan is absent from the CDR3, which likely points to a read error. The rearrangement joins TRBV5-1 to TRBJ1-5, with D perhaps TRBD1 (6 bases). Trimming took off 4 bases at V and 9 bases at J, with 23 bases between the two ends. CDR1 is SGHRS, CDR2 YFSETQ, per germline. The CDR3 loop spans 16 amino acids. The CDR3 coding sequence is TGCGCCAGCAGCCAAGTTGTTTTCGGGGGGCACAGGCCCCAGCATCTT. It specifies CASSQVVFGGHRPQHL.

This clonotype was counted ten times or more. The rearrangement uses TRBV6-5 and TRBJ2-5; 11 bases fit TRBD1. The germline V gene has CDR1 MNHEY and CDR2 SVGAGI. This CDR3 is built from 16 residues. Trimming cost V 4 bases and J 4 bases; bases outside gene matches: 8. The CDR3 region has the DNA TGTGCCAGCAGTTCCAGGGACAGGGGGGTGGTAGAGACCCAGTACTTC. It yields the protein CASSSRDRGVVETQYF.

This rearrangement joins TRBV14 to TRBJ1-2; D is ambiguous. CDR1 and CDR2 (germline): SGHDN, FVKESK. This CDR3 spans 14 amino acids. With 4 bases removed from V and 2 bases from J, the gap between germline ends came to 11 bases. The CDR3 DNA sequence: TGTGCCAGCAGCCCTATCACAGTGAACTATGGCTACACCTTC. The encoded protein is CASSPITVNYGYTF.

About this clonotype itself: Germline is not matched at one junction end, which may reflect a read error. CDR3 sequence reads: CASSLVAF. For the CDR3, the DNA is TGTGCCAGCAGCTTAGTGGCTTTT. J is TRBJ1-4 and V is TRBV7-2; no clear D. The CDR3 loop spans 8 amino acids. Germline CDR1 SGHTA, CDR2 FQGNSA.

This sequence joins TRBV20-1 and TRBJ2-2; D is unclear. This CDR3 comprises 13 residues. CDR1 and CDR2 (germline): DFQATT, SNEGSKA (reference sequence). Between the trimmed V and J ends, which lost 3 bases and 3 bases, there was a span of 8 bases. The CDR3 spells CSASSGDTGELFF. The CDR3 DNA follows: TGCAGTGCTAGCAGTGGCGACACCGGGGAGCTGTTTTTT.

A remark on this clonotype: Compared with germline, one end of the junction differs, possibly owing to a read error. The chain links TRBV25-1 to TRBJ1-1, with D uncertain. CDR3 length equals 13 residues. CDR1 and CDR2 from the germline V gene are MGHDK and SYGVNS. CDR3 residues: CTSRNPVNTEAFF. As DNA, the CDR3 is TGTACCAGCAGAAATCCGGTGAACACTGAAGCTTTCTTT. Using reference TRBV25-1 and TRBJ1-1 for the parts outside the CDR3, the full variable domain is EADIYQTPRYLVIGTGKKITLECSQTMGHDKMYWYQQDPGMELHLIHYSYGVNSTEKGDLSSESTVSRIRTEHFPLTLESARPSHTSQYLCTSRNPVNTEAFFGQGTRLTVV.

The chain joins TRBV10-1 to TRBJ2-2, with 7 positions matching TRBD2. The junction had 3 bases not matched to a gene; V was cut back by 2 bases and J by 0 bases. This CDR3 has 16 residues. The germline CDR1 and CDR2 sequences are WNHNN and SYGVQD (reference sequence). The CDR3 sequence is CASSEPGLANTGELFF. CDR3 nucleotides: TGCGCCAGCAGTGAGCCCGGACTAGCGAACACCGGGGAGCTGTTTTTT.

Notes on this clonotype: With a much larger clone just one base away, this may be a read error. The V gene is TRBV9, the J gene TRBJ2-2, with 9 bases matching TRBD2. The length of the CDR3 is 16 residues. The germline V gene encodes CDR1 SGDLS and CDR2 YYNGEE. The CDR3 reads CASSVTGLASTGELLF. CDR3 DNA: TGTGCCAGCAGCGTGACGGGACTAGCTTCCACCGGGGAGCTGCTTTTT.

The V gene is TRBV2, the J gene TRBJ1-2; D is undetermined. The germline V gene encodes CDR1 SNHLY and CDR2 FYNNEI. Trimming cost V 6 bases and J 12 bases, with 17 bases left between them. This CDR3 region has 12 residues. The CDR3 DNA follows: TGTGCCAGCAGGGATAGACACTCTGGAAACACCTTC. Residues: CASRDRHSGNTF.